The 15 T cell receptor beta chains given below trace back to one sample, sequenced in a study of shared clonotypes between healthy human individuals. TCRdb's copy holds only in-frame clones and misses some; the assay was immunoSEQ multiplex PCR. The sample lists roughly 2.2 million clones; over 85% were seen once. Sequenced input: naive CD4+ T cells from PBMCs. The subset is: CD45RA+ positively selected. These receptors were obtained from a man between 18 and 29 years old in good health. Some clones in this sample may be carry-over from other donors' samples.

The rearrangement links TRBV4-1 to TRBJ2-2; 9 nucleotides agree with TRBD1. J lost 3 bases, V lost 1 base, and 3 bases had no gene match. The germline gives CDR1 MGHRA, CDR2 YSYEKL. There are 16 residues in the CDR3. CDR3 in amino acids: CASSQGDRGDTGELFF. In nucleotides, the CDR3 is TGCGCCAGCAGCCAAGGAGACAGGGGGGACACCGGGGAGCTGTTTTTT.

This chain uses TRBV5-1 with TRBJ1-4; the match to TRBD1 covers 8 bases. The CDR3 loop spans 14 amino acids. V shed 5 bases, J shed 10 bases, and the junction held 10 bases outside the gene matches. Per the germline V gene, CDR1 is SGHRS and CDR2 is YFSETQ. The CDR3 sequence: CASSQGQADGKLFF. Written as DNA, the CDR3 is TGCGCCAGCAGTCAGGGACAGGCCGACGGAAAACTGTTTTTT.

The chain uses TRBV2 and TRBJ2-3; 14 bases are a match to TRBD2. The germline V gene has CDR1 SNHLY and CDR2 FYNNEI. V shed 5 bases, J shed 0 bases, and the junction held 13 bases outside the gene matches. The CDR3 length is 20 residues. CDR3 residues: CASSSLRLAGGSLSTDTQYF. The CDR3, as DNA: TGTGCCAGCAGTTCGTTACGACTAGCGGGAGGGTCGTTGAGCACAGATACGCAGTATTTT.

The chain recombines TRBV5-1 with TRBJ2-1; 8 positions match TRBD2. The CDR3 has 14 residues. The J segment lost 6 bases and the V segment lost 4 bases, leaving 6 bases of the junction unmatched. Germline CDR1 reads SGHRS; CDR2 reads YFSETQ. The CDR3 DNA follows: TGCGCCAGCAGCCCTATAGCGGGAATCAATGAGCAGTTCTTC. The encoded protein is CASSPIAGINEQFF.

This clone was detected once. The chain's CDR3 is CAWRWPRRTGELFF. The CDR3 coding sequence is TGTGCCTGGAGATGGCCGCGACGTACCGGGGAGCTGTTTTTT. J is TRBJ2-2 and V is TRBV30, with unresolved D. Germline V gives CDR1 GTSNPN, CDR2 SVGIG (reference sequence). The CDR3 covers 14 residues. V shed 3 bases and J shed 5 bases, with 13 bases lying between them. The full variable domain, completed using reference TRBV30 and TRBJ2-2, is SQTIHQWPATLVQPVGSPLSLECTVEGTSNPNLYWYRQAAGRGLQLLFYSVGIGQISSEVPQNLSASRPQDRQFILSSKKLLLSDSGFYLCAWRWPRRTGELFFGEGSRLTVL.

A single count supports this clone. The chain has TRBV28 and TRBJ2-1, with 9 nucleotides matching TRBD1. V dropped 8 bases and J dropped 7; count of bases not matched to a gene: 12. This CDR3 contains 15 residues. The V gene's germline CDR1 is MDHEN and CDR2 SYDVKM. The CDR3 coding sequence is TGTGCCAGCTTCCAGTCGACAGGGGGGCGTAATGAGCAGTTCTTC. Translation: CASFQSTGGRNEQFF.

J is TRBJ1-4 and V is TRBV7-9; maybe TRBD1 (5 bases). The CDR3 extends over 17 amino acids. Trimming removed 4 bases from V and 8 bases from J, with 23 bases in between. Germline V gene lookup returns CDR1 SEHNR and CDR2 FQNEAQ (reference sequence). DNA for the CDR3: TGTGCCAGCAGCTCTGCCTATGAACTGGGGCGCGGAGAAAAACTGTTTTTT. Amino acids: CASSSAYELGRGEKLFF.

The chain employs TRBV10-3 and TRBJ1-2; D gene unclear. The CDR3 is 17 residues long. The V gene lost 2 bases and the J gene lost 0 bases, with 16 bases spanning the gap. Per germline, CDR1 ENHRY and CDR2 SYGVKD. Here the CDR3 DNA reads TGTGCCATCAGTGAGCCGCAGAATACTTTTACTAACTATGGCTACACCTTC. Its protein product is CAISEPQNTFTNYGYTF.

A note on this clone: The same CDR3 arises from other DNA sequences in this sample as well. The chain has TRBV5-1 and TRBJ2-5; no firm D call. Per germline, CDR1 SGHRS and CDR2 YFSETQ. V gave up 0 bases and J gave up 1 base, with 7 bases separating them. This CDR3 comprises 14 residues. CDR3 coding DNA: TGCGCCAGCAGCTTGGTTTCAGGCCAAGAGACCCAGTACTTC. It specifies CASSLVSGQETQYF. The variable domain in full, completed from reference TRBV5-1 and TRBJ2-5, reads KAGVTQTPRYLIKTRGQQVTLSCSPISGHRSVSWYQQTPGQGLQFLFEYFSETQRNKGNFPGRFSGRQFSNSRSEMNVSTLELGDSALYLCASSLVSGQETQYFGPGTRLLVL.

The V and J genes are TRBV5-1 and TRBJ2-1; 10 bases agree with TRBD2. Germline V gene lookup returns CDR1 SGHRS and CDR2 YFSETQ. The CDR3 length is 16 residues. V gave up 4 bases and J gave up 6 bases; unmatched junction bases: 10. CDR3 coding DNA: TGCGCCAGCAGCCTATTAGCGGGAGGACCCGGCAATGAGCAGTTCTTC. Residues: CASSLLAGGPGNEQFF. The entire variable domain, with the rest obtained from reference TRBV5-1 and TRBJ2-1, is as follows: KAGVTQTPRYLIKTRGQQVTLSCSPISGHRSVSWYQQTPGQGLQFLFEYFSETQRNKGNFPGRFSGRQFSNSRSEMNVSTLELGDSALYLCASSLLAGGPGNEQFFGPGTRLTVL.

The gene calls are TRBV28 and TRBJ1-1; 8 bases match TRBD1. V lost 8 bases to trimming and J lost 1 base; unmatched junction nucleotides: 3. Per germline, CDR1 MDHEN and CDR2 SYDVKM. The CDR3 length is 13 residues. The DNA for the CDR3 is TGTGCCAGCGGTACAGGGGGGAACACTGAAGCTTTCTTT. Its protein product is CASGTGGNTEAFF.

The V and J genes are TRBV5-1 and TRBJ1-3; weak D call: TRBD1 (6 bases). The CDR3 covers 18 residues. V was pared by 2 bases and J by 2 bases, with 20 bases between. CDR1 SGHRS and CDR2 YFSETQ come from the germline V gene. CDR3 nucleotides: TGCGCCAGCAGCTTACAGGGAAGAGGGCCTGGCCCTGGAAACACCATATATTTT. Protein: CASSLQGRGPGPGNTIYF.

The V call is TRBV7-3, the J call TRBJ2-3; 12 nucleotides agree with TRBD2. The junction had 9 bases not matched to a gene; V was cut back by 2 bases and J by 0 bases. The CDR3 consists of 19 residues. CDR1 SGHTA and CDR2 FQGTGA come from the germline V gene. The CDR3 loop reads CASSLPASGRAPSTDTQYF. The CDR3 DNA is TGTGCCAGCAGCTTACCGGCTAGCGGGAGGGCCCCGAGCACAGATACGCAGTATTTT.

The chain couples TRBV7-3 to TRBJ1-5, with D uncertain. Between the trimmed V and J ends, which lost 5 bases and 0 bases, there was a span of 11 bases. Germline V gene lookup returns CDR1 SGHTA and CDR2 FQGTGA. This CDR3 has 15 residues. CDR3 coding DNA: TGTGCCAGCAGCCCTAGCCCCTATAGCAATCAGCCCCAGCATTTT. Translation: CASSPSPYSNQPQHF. The full variable domain, with the rest looked up from reference TRBV7-3 and TRBJ1-5, is GAGVSQTPSNKVTEKGKYVELRCDPISGHTALYWYRQSLGQGPEFLIYFQGTGAADDSGLPNDRFFAVRPEGSVSTLKIQRTERGDSAVYLCASSPSPYSNQPQHFGDGTRLSIL.

The chain links TRBV6-5 to TRBJ2-2, with D possibly being TRBD1 (5 bases). Germline V gives CDR1 MNHEY, CDR2 SVGAGI. With 5 bases removed from V and 5 bases from J, the gap between germline ends came to 9 bases. The CDR3 has 13 amino acids. CDR3 nucleotide sequence: TGTGCCAGCAGTACCAGGGTGACCGGGGAGCTGTTTTTT. Amino acid sequence: CASSTRVTGELFF.